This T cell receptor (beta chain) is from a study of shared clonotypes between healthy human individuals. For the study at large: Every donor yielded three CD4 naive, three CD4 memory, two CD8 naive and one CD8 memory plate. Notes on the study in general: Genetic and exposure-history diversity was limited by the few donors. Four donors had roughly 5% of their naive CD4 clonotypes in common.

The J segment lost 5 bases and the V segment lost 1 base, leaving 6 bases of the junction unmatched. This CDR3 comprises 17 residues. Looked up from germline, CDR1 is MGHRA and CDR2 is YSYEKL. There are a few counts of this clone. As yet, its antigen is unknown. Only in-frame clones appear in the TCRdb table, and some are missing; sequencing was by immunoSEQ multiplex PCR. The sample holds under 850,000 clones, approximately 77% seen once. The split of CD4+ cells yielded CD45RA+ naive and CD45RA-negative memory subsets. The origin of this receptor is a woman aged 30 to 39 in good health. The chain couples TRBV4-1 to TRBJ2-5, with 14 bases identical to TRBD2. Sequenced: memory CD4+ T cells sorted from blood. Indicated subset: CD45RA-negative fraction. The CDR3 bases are TGCGCCAGCAGCCAAGGACTAGCGGGAGGGATCAGGGAGACCCAGTACTTC. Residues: CASSQGLAGGIRETQYF.